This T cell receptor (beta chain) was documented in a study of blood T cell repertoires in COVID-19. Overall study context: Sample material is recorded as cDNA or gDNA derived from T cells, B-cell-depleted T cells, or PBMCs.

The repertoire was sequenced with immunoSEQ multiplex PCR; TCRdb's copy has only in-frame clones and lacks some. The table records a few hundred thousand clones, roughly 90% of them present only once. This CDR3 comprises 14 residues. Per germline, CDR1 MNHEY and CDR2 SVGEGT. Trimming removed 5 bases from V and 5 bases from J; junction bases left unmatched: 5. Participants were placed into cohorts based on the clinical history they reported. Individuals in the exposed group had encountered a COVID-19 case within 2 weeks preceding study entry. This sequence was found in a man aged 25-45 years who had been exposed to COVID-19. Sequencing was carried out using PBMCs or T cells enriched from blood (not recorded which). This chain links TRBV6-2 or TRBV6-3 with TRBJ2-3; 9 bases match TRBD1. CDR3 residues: CASSLGTGKDTQYF. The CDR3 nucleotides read TGTGCCAGCAGTCTGGGGACAGGGAAAGATACGCAGTATTTT.